These T cell receptor beta chains were read from a single sample in a study of blood T cell repertoires in COVID-19. TCRdb's copy holds only in-frame clones and misses some; the assay was immunoSEQ multiplex PCR. Of under 200,000 clones in the sample, 80% to 90% were seen once. The sequencing input was peripheral blood. All receptors come from a man aged 35 to 55 with active or convalescent COVID-19. CDR3s include the opening cysteine and the closing phenylalanine or tryptophan. Fields, in order: clone size, V gene, J gene, CDR3 protein. The listing skips clone size in some rows; elsewhere it reads once, few, many or a size class.

clone_size: -
v_call: TRBV30
j_call: TRBJ1-5
cdr3_aa: CAWSVLGLNQPQHF

clone_size: -
v_call: TRBV5-5
j_call: TRBJ1-1
cdr3_aa: CASSPLQGESLRAFF

clone_size: -
v_call: TRBV9
j_call: TRBJ2-7
cdr3_aa: CASSPGGTLVTRQYF

clone_size: -
v_call: TRBV5-1
j_call: TRBJ1-1
cdr3_aa: CASSTPGQGASKNTEAFF

clone_size: -
v_call: TRBV4-1
j_call: TRBJ1-2
cdr3_aa: CASSLTLQGSYTF

clone_size: -
v_call: TRBV5-4
j_call: TRBJ1-1
cdr3_aa: CASSLPGNTEAFF

clone_size: -
v_call: TRBV12-5
j_call: TRBJ1-1
cdr3_aa: CASGRPGAIWAEAFF

clone_size: -
v_call: TRBV7-2
j_call: TRBJ1-2
cdr3_aa: CASSLGGRSYDGYTF

clone_size: -
v_call: TRBV15
j_call: TRBJ2-2
cdr3_aa: CATSRDRGVTGELFF

clone_size: -
v_call: TRBV27
j_call: TRBJ2-5
cdr3_aa: CASSSRLEETQYF

clone_size: -
v_call: TRBV12-3/TRBV12-4
j_call: TRBJ2-7
cdr3_aa: CASTFTTGNEQYF

clone_size: -
v_call: TRBV18
j_call: TRBJ1-5
cdr3_aa: CASSPPPGLGQPQHF

clone_size: -
v_call: TRBV28
j_call: TRBJ2-2
cdr3_aa: CASSRDRDYANTGELFF

clone_size: -
v_call: TRBV10-2
j_call: TRBJ2-2
cdr3_aa: CASSESGQGVTGELFF

clone_size: once
v_call: TRBV4-3
j_call: TRBJ1-5
cdr3_aa: CASSQDRDSNQPQHF

clone_size: -
v_call: TRBV7-8
j_call: TRBJ1-2
cdr3_aa: CASSAYRVGNYGYTF

clone_size: -
v_call: TRBV4-2
j_call: TRBJ1-2
cdr3_aa: CASSQEAGGGNYGYTF

clone_size: -
v_call: TRBV2
j_call: TRBJ2-5
cdr3_aa: CASSGGLAGVSQETQYF